This is a list of T cell receptor beta chains from one sample in a study of T cell responses to AZD1222 COVID-19 vaccine. This table comes from immunoSEQ multiplex PCR, and its TCRdb copy is limited to in-frame clones, with some not included. The repertoire holds approximately 100,000 clones, with 90% as singletons. Here the sequenced sample was peripheral blood, taken 28 days after the second AZD1222 dose. The receptors were gathered from an adult who received the AZD1222 COVID-19 vaccine. Each CDR3 is given with its conserved first and last residue. D genes are given only for firm matches. Clone size appears in some rows only: once, few, many, or a class for an expanded clone.

TGTGCCAGCAGCCCCCGGGACAGGGCGGGGTATGGCTACACCTTC,CASSPRDRAGYGYTF,TRBD1,TRBJ1-2,.,15,TRBV9
TGTGCCAGCAGCGTAGCGCGGTCAAGCTCCTATAATTCACCCCTCCACTTT,CASSVARSSSYNSPLHF,.,TRBJ1-6,once,17,TRBV9
TGCGCCAGCAGCGCCCCAGTGAACTCTGGAAACACCATATATTTT,CASSAPVNSGNTIYF,.,TRBJ1-3,.,15,TRBV5-1
TGTGCCAGCAGGGTCGGGGGGACTGAAGCTTTCTTT,CASRVGGTEAFF,.,TRBJ1-1,.,12,TRBV25-1
TGTGCCAGCAGGGGGCTAGGGGCGGATACGCAGTATTTT,CASRGLGADTQYF,.,TRBJ2-3,.,13,TRBV9
TGTGCCAATCGGACAGGGGGCGAAAGTGTGCCCCAGCATTTT,CANRTGGESVPQHF,TRBD1,TRBJ1-5,.,14,TRBV19
TGTGCCTGGATATCGGGGGGTGGAAACACCATATATTTT,CAWISGGGNTIYF,.,TRBJ1-3,.,13,TRBV30
TGCGCCAGCAGCCGTGATATGAACACTGAAGCTTTCTTT,CASSRDMNTEAFF,.,TRBJ1-1,.,13,TRBV4-3
TGTGCCAGCATCTTTTCCAGCGGCGGACTCTCTGGAAACACCATATATTTT,CASIFSSGGLSGNTIYF,.,TRBJ1-3,.,17,TRBV28
TGTGCCAGCAGCCAGATCGCTTATCGACTAGCGAGGAACACCGGGGAGCTGTTTTTT,CASSQIAYRLARNTGELFF,TRBD2,TRBJ2-2,once,19,TRBV3-1/TRBV3-2
TGTGCCGATACAAGCGGGACGAACTATGGCTACACCTTC,CADTSGTNYGYTF,.,TRBJ1-2,once,13,TRBV2
TGCAGCGTTGAAGGGGAGCAGACAGGGGGTCTTTACGAGCAGTACTTC,CSVEGEQTGGLYEQYF,TRBD1,TRBJ2-7,.,16,TRBV29-1
TGCGCCAGCAGCTCAAGGTTAGAGCAGTTCTTC,CASSSRLEQFF,.,TRBJ2-1,.,11,TRBV5-1
TGCGCCAGCAGCCAAGAGGGGGGGGCCTATCAGCCCCAGCATTTT,CASSQEGGAYQPQHF,.,TRBJ1-5,.,15,TRBV4-1
TGTGCTAGCAGCTTAGGAGGGAATGGGGAGACCCAGTACTTC,CASSLGGNGETQYF,.,TRBJ2-5,.,14,TRBV7-7
TGTGCCAGCAGTCCGACAGGGGGAAATTCACCCCTCCACTTT,CASSPTGGNSPLHF,TRBD1,TRBJ1-6,.,14,TRBV27
TGTGCCAGCACCCAGAGGGCGGGATCCTACGAGCAGTACTTC,CASTQRAGSYEQYF,.,TRBJ2-7,.,14,TRBV7-2
TGTGCCAGCAGCCCCCCCGCGACAGGGGGCGGGCAGCCCCAGCATTTT,CASSPPATGGGQPQHF,TRBD1,TRBJ1-5,once,16,TRBV6-6
TGTGCCAGCAGAAGGGAGGAAAGGGAGCCCCAGCATTTT,CASRREEREPQHF,.,TRBJ1-5,.,13,TRBV12-3/TRBV12-4
TGCGCCAGCAGTCATCTAGGGGACAGGGGACCCAACACTGAAGCTTTCTTT,CASSHLGDRGPNTEAFF,TRBD1,TRBJ1-1,.,17,TRBV5-1
TGTGCCAGCAGCCACCACTTCACAGATACGCAGTATTTT,CASSHHFTDTQYF,.,TRBJ2-3,.,13,TRBV5-4
TGTGCCAGCAGCGTAGCCAGGGGGGGTACTGAAGCTTTCTTT,CASSVARGGTEAFF,TRBD1,TRBJ1-1,.,14,TRBV9
TGTGCCAGCAGCTTGGCCCGCAGTTATCAGCCCCAGCATTTT,CASSLARSYQPQHF,.,TRBJ1-5,.,14,TRBV5-6
TGTGCCAGTAGGGGGACAGGGGAAAATACGCAGTATTTT,CASRGTGENTQYF,TRBD1,TRBJ2-3,.,13,TRBV19
TGTGCCAGCAGCCAAGAGGGAGGGCGCTACACCTTC,CASSQEGGRYTF,.,TRBJ1-2,.,12,TRBV3-1/TRBV3-2
TGTGCCTGGAGTGGGGACAGTATTAATTCACCCCTCCACTTT,CAWSGDSINSPLHF,TRBD1,TRBJ1-6,.,14,TRBV30
TGTGCCAGCAGCTCTCAGAACCGGGACAGCCAAGGCTACACCTTC,CASSSQNRDSQGYTF,TRBD1,TRBJ1-2,.,15,TRBV5-4
TGTGCCAGCTCCGTGGACCTGAGCACTGAAGCTTTCTTT,CASSVDLSTEAFF,.,TRBJ1-1,.,13,TRBV9
TGTGCCAGCAGTGAATTGGGAAGTGGTGAAAAACTGTTTTTT,CASSELGSGEKLFF,.,TRBJ1-4,.,14,TRBV25-1
TGTGCCAGCTCACCGAAACAGGGTCAAGATACGCAGTATTTT,CASSPKQGQDTQYF,.,TRBJ2-3,.,14,TRBV18
TGTGCCAGCAGCTTAGGAGGGCAGGGTTCCGATGAGCAGTTCTTC,CASSLGGQGSDEQFF,.,TRBJ2-1,.,15,TRBV11-3
TGTGCCTGGAGCAGGGGGAACCTGGGGTCTCAGCCCCAGCATTTT,CAWSRGNLGSQPQHF,TRBD1,TRBJ1-5,.,15,TRBV30
TGTGCCAGCAGTCAAACTACAGGGGGCGTGGGGAAGACCCAGTACTTC,CASSQTTGGVGKTQYF,TRBD1,TRBJ2-5,.,16,TRBV6-2/TRBV6-3
TGTGCCAGCAGCCAAGATAGGCAGGCCTTATGGCCCCAGCATTTT,CASSQDRQALWPQHF,.,TRBJ1-5,few,15,TRBV3-1/TRBV3-2
TGTGCCAGCAGTCCGTGGACGGACCTCAATCAGCCCCAGCATTTT,CASSPWTDLNQPQHF,.,TRBJ1-5,.,15,TRBV6-5
TGTGCCAGTAGTATTTTCGACAGGGCGTCCTACGAGCAGTACTTC,CASSIFDRASYEQYF,TRBD1,TRBJ2-7,.,15,TRBV19
TGTGCCAGCAGTGACTTAAGTCAGGGGAGTAAGAATGAGCAGTTCTTC,CASSDLSQGSKNEQFF,.,TRBJ2-1,.,16,TRBV6-4
TGTGCCAGCCGGGGGGACACAGATACGCAGTATTTT,CASRGDTDTQYF,TRBD2,TRBJ2-3,.,12,TRBV6-5
TGTGCCAGTAGTTTGGGACAGGGGGGTTCACGGGGCAATCAGCCCCAGCATTTT,CASSLGQGGSRGNQPQHF,TRBD1,TRBJ1-5,.,18,TRBV19
TGTGCCTGGACAGTTTCCTACGAGCAGTACTTC,CAWTVSYEQYF,.,TRBJ2-7,.,11,TRBV30
TGTGCCAGCAGTTTGCTACAGGGGGGCGGCTACACCTTC,CASSLLQGGGYTF,TRBD1,TRBJ1-2,.,13,TRBV28
TGTGGATCCACAGCAGGATATGCGACTGAAGCTTTCTTT,CGSTAGYATEAFF,.,TRBJ1-1,.,13,TRBV19
TGTGCCAGCAGCTTAGAGCTGGCCATTGACGGGGGGCCCCCTACGCAGTATTTT,CASSLELAIDGGPPTQYF,.,TRBJ2-3,once,18,TRBV11-3